The clone carrying this T cell receptor (beta chain) showed up just once. Amplification of TCR beta CDR3 regions used RNA transcripts. Scientists carried out first-round RT-PCR using HTBI primers and then a second-round multiplex PCR. Via MiXCR, TCRdb re-called the multiplex PCR reads, giving one row per CDR3 protein. The sample lists some 1.1 million distinct CDR3 sequences, roughly 35% occurring once. Enrolled hyperthyroidism patients had a new diagnosis, a duration under 2 months, and an age of 18 to 65. In this cohort, patients with other autoimmune diseases, uncontrolled infections, pregnancy or lactation were excluded. Each diagnosis was determined on the basis of clinical symptoms, serum thyroxine, TRAb, thyroid ultrasound and orbital computed tomography. The sample comes from a study of Graves' ophthalmopathy and Graves' hyperthyroidism. The germline V gene encodes CDR1 LNHDA and CDR2 SQIVND (reference sequence). The CDR3 covers 15 residues. The V and J ends lost 1 base and 5 bases respectively, with 14 bases between them.

The chain uses TRBV19 and TRBJ1-1; D unresolved. This clonotype was sampled from an adult man with Graves' hyperthyroidism. The sequencing input was peripheral blood or thyroid tissue (not recorded which). This chain's CDR3 is CASSIVQRADTEAFF. As DNA, the CDR3 is TGTGCCAGTAGTATAGTGCAGAGGGCTGATACTGAAGCTTTCTTT.